One and the same sample provided the 26 T cell receptor beta chains below, sequenced in a study of siplizumab effects on memory and regulatory T cells (dated by TCRdb to the late 2010s). The method behind the library was the immunoSEQ multiplex PCR assay. The table comes from immuneACCESS by way of TCRdb, which keeps in-frame sequences with V and J called. Part of the clones is missing from these tables; in studies checked, under half for an unresolved V gene and the rest for unknown reasons. Within this sample are 70,000 or so clones, with over 70% of them counted one time only. The top ten hold under 2% of the sample. The sequencing input was Tregs sorted from blood. Every receptor here comes from a human donor in good health.

V and J are TRBV5-1 and TRBJ2-5; tentatively, D is TRBD1 (5 bases). This CDR3 is built from 14 residues. The germline CDR1 and CDR2 sequences are SGHRS and YFSETQ. The ends were cut back, 0 bases at V and 2 bases at J, with 8 bases in the middle. In DNA, the CDR3 is TGCGCCAGCAGCTTGGTTACAGGTCAAGAGACCCAGTACTTC. Its translation: CASSLVTGQETQYF.

The rearrangement uses TRBV5-6 and TRBJ2-2; the match to TRBD2 covers 7 bases. The V and J ends lost 0 bases and 5 bases, in that order; junction bases with no gene match: 7. In germline, CDR1 is SGHDT, CDR2 YYEEEE. The CDR3 sequence is 16 residues long. The CDR3 loop is CASSLDRRDYTGELFF. CDR3 nucleotide sequence: TGTGCCAGCAGCTTGGATCGCAGGGACTATACCGGGGAGCTGTTTTTT.

The chain couples TRBV19 to TRBJ1-1, with no clear D. CDR1 is LNHDA, CDR2 SQIVND, per germline (reference sequence). The length of the CDR3 is 13 residues. The V end lost 5 bases, the J end lost 8 bases, and 15 bases lay between the germline ends. CDR3 nucleotides: TGTGCCAGTAGTCTTCCCCCGGGTGGGGAAGCTTTCTTT. The encoded protein is CASSLPPGGEAFF.

Written as DNA, the CDR3 is TGTGCCAGTCACCGCACCGGGACTAGCGGGAGCCAGACCCAGTACTTC. It codes for CASHRTGTSGSQTQYF. The chain couples TRBV19 to TRBJ2-5; 14 bases are a match to TRBD2. Germline assignment: CDR1 LNHDA and CDR2 SQIVND (reference sequence). The V gene end was trimmed by 8 bases and the J gene end by 6 bases; junction bases not matched to a gene: 11. The CDR3 covers 16 residues.

The chain employs TRBV10-3 and TRBJ2-7, with D perhaps TRBD1 (6 bases). CDR3 size: 11 residues. V dropped 10 bases and J dropped 1 base, with 8 bases sitting between them. CDR1 ENHRY and CDR2 SYGVKD come from the germline V gene. CDR3 sequence (DNA): TGTGCCACCACAGGGTCCTACGAGCAGTACTTC. Amino acid sequence: CATTGSYEQYF.

V gene TRBV10-3 combines with J gene TRBJ1-2; TRBD1 agrees at 11 bases. Germline lookup yields CDR1 ENHRY and CDR2 SYGVKD. This CDR3 comprises 14 residues. Trimming cost V 2 bases and J 4 bases; bases outside gene matches: 0. The CDR3 bases are TGTGCCATCAGTGAGGGGACAGGGGGCTATGGCTACACCTTC. Translation gives CAISEGTGGYGYTF.

This sequence joins TRBV11-3 and TRBJ2-7, with D unclear. The germline CDR1 and CDR2 sequences are SGHNT and YENEEA. This CDR3 is built from 11 residues. V was trimmed by 3 bases and J by 5 bases, leaving 5 bases between them. CDR3 in amino acids: CASSFGHEQYF. DNA for the CDR3: TGTGCCAGCAGCTTCGGGCACGAGCAGTACTTC.

The rearrangement uses TRBV5-6 and TRBJ2-7, with D possibly being TRBD1 or TRBD2 (6 bases each). V was shortened by 2 bases and J by 4 bases, with 13 bases between the two germline ends. CDR3 length: 14 amino acids. Looked up from germline, CDR1 is SGHDT and CDR2 is YYEEEE. The CDR3 loop is CASSFFGGRYEQYF. The CDR3 region has the DNA TGTGCCAGCAGCTTCTTTGGGGGGCGGTACGAGCAGTACTTC.

The chain carries TRBV30 and TRBJ1-5, with D possibly matching TRBD1 (6 bases). Deletions cut 1 base from V and 10 bases from J, with 14 bases between. The length of the CDR3 is 13 residues. Germline CDR1 GTSNPN, CDR2 SVGIG (reference sequence). The CDR3 sequence: CAWSGQGSLPQHF. CDR3 DNA: TGTGCCTGGAGTGGGCAGGGGTCTCTTCCCCAGCATTTT.

The CDR3 coding sequence is TGTGCCTGGAGTGTATTGTTCCAAGAAGAGCAGTACTTC. Translating gives CAWSVLFQEEQYF. The chain carries TRBV30 and TRBJ2-7; D is unresolved. Germline-derived CDR1 and CDR2 are GTSNPN and SVGIG (reference sequence). The CDR3 runs 13 residues. V lost 0 bases to trimming and J lost 7 bases, with 13 bases between them.

This clone has a single count. The chain joins TRBV5-1 to TRBJ2-2; perhaps TRBD2 as D (5 bases). The germline V and J ends were trimmed by 0 bases and 5 bases, with 14 bases remaining between them. This CDR3 has 16 residues. Germline V gene lookup returns CDR1 SGHRS and CDR2 YFSETQ. In nucleotides, the CDR3 is TGCGCCAGCAGCTTGGTTCGCGGAGGCGGTACCGGGGAGCTGTTTTTT. Translating gives CASSLVRGGGTGELFF.

The chain joins TRBV19 to TRBJ2-2; D gene ambiguous. CDR3 length: 12 amino acids. V lost 6 bases to trimming and J lost 6 bases, with 8 bases between them. Germline CDR1 reads LNHDA; CDR2 reads SQIVND (reference sequence). This CDR3 reads CASRTGPGELFF. The CDR3 DNA follows: TGTGCCAGTAGAACCGGGCCCGGGGAGCTGTTTTTT. The entire variable domain, with the rest obtained from reference TRBV19 and TRBJ2-2, is as follows: DGGITQSPKYLFRKEGQNVTLSCEQNLNHDAMYWYRQDPGQGLRLIYYSQIVNDFQKGDIAEGYSVSREKKESFPLTVTSAQKNPTAFYLCASRTGPGELFFGEGSRLTVL.

The V gene is TRBV4-1, the J gene TRBJ2-1; 8 nucleotides agree with TRBD1. CDR3 length: 15 residues. V was clipped by 0 bases and J by 3 bases; unmatched bases: 1. CDR1 and CDR2 from the germline V gene are MGHRA and YSYEKL. The CDR3 sequence is CASSQEGTGYNEQFF. For the CDR3, the DNA is TGCGCCAGCAGCCAAGAGGGGACAGGCTACAATGAGCAGTTCTTC.

V usage is TRBV28 and J usage is TRBJ2-7; D is undetermined. Germline V gene data show CDR1 as MDHEN and CDR2 as SYDVKM. The CDR3 is made up of 14 amino acids. Trimming shortened V by 7 bases and J by 4 bases, and 17 bases separated the two germline ends. In nucleotides, the CDR3 is TGTGCCAGCACCCCCTCTGGGCGAGATTACGAGCAGTACTTC. This encodes CASTPSGRDYEQYF.

This chain's CDR3 is CASSLAGQGGEQYF. In DNA, the CDR3 is TGTGCCAGCAGCTTAGCGGGACAGGGCGGCGAGCAGTACTTC. V usage is TRBV11-3 and J usage is TRBJ2-7; 9 nucleotides agree with TRBD1. J was trimmed by 6 bases and V by 1 base; bases with no gene match: 4. This CDR3 is 14 amino acids long. Germline assignment: CDR1 SGHNT and CDR2 YENEEA.

This chain links TRBV18 with TRBJ2-2; maybe TRBD1 (6 bases). The CDR3 loop spans 16 amino acids. V was clipped by 3 bases and J by 4 bases, with 15 bases between them. Germline V gives CDR1 KGHSH, CDR2 LQKENI. CDR3 nucleotide sequence: TGTGCCAGCTCACCCCTAGACAGGCGTGTCACCGGGGAGCTGTTTTTT. This sequence encodes CASSPLDRRVTGELFF.

This clone was recorded a few times. The rearrangement joins TRBV5-1 to TRBJ1-2, with D perhaps matching TRBD1 (6 bases). Trimming removed 1 base from V and 0 bases from J, with 7 bases in between. The CDR3 length is 14 residues. Germline assignment: CDR1 SGHRS and CDR2 YFSETQ. CDR3 amino acids: CASSLRGANYGYTF. The CDR3 DNA sequence: TGCGCCAGCAGCTTGAGGGGGGCTAACTATGGCTACACCTTC.

V and J are TRBV6-1 and TRBJ2-7; possible D gene TRBD1, 6 bases. CDR1 and CDR2 (germline): MNHNS, SASEGT. The CDR3 totals 15 residues. V lost 0 bases and J 2 bases, leaving 11 bases between the germline ends. CDR3 nucleotide sequence: TGTGCCAGCAGTGAAGCAGGACAGAGGGCCTACGAGCAGTACTTC. Encoded protein: CASSEAGQRAYEQYF.

This chain connects TRBV11-2 to TRBJ1-4, with 9 bases that match TRBD1. Germline lookup yields CDR1 SGHAT and CDR2 FQNNGV. The CDR3 totals 15 residues. Trimming cost V 6 bases and J 5 bases; bases outside gene matches: 7. The CDR3 spells CASSAHRGPNEKLFF. Here the CDR3 DNA reads TGTGCCAGCAGTGCGCACAGGGGGCCAAATGAAAAACTGTTTTTT.

The chain couples TRBV7-2 to TRBJ1-2; D unclear. The CDR3 length is 12 residues. The V gene lost 7 bases and the J gene lost 2 bases, with 8 bases spanning the gap. Germline lookup yields CDR1 SGHTA and CDR2 FQGNSA. The CDR3 nucleotides read TGTGCCAGCACGGACCGCAACTATGGCTACACCTTC. Protein product: CASTDRNYGYTF.

In this sample, this clone turned up once. The V call is TRBV10-3, the J call TRBJ1-1, with 7 bases identical to TRBD1. V shed 4 bases, J shed 5 bases, and the junction held 7 bases outside the gene matches. CDR3 size: 14 residues. Per the germline V gene, CDR1 is ENHRY and CDR2 is SYGVKD. The CDR3 DNA is TGTGCCATCAGTGCCCAGGGGGGCAGGACTGAAGCTTTCTTT. Residues: CAISAQGGRTEAFF.

The chain carries TRBV6-1 and TRBJ1-5; no definite D call. CDR3 length: 13 residues. The V gene lost 5 bases and the J gene lost 6 bases, with 11 bases spanning the gap. Germline-derived CDR1 and CDR2 are MNHNS and SASEGT. CDR3 sequence: CASSRPGGQPQHF. CDR3 coding DNA: TGTGCCAGCAGTCGGCCGGGAGGTCAGCCCCAGCATTTT.

V and J are TRBV5-1 and TRBJ2-7; 13 bases are shared with TRBD2. Looked up from germline, CDR1 is SGHRS and CDR2 is YFSETQ. The CDR3 has 16 residues. The V segment lost 5 bases and the J segment 7 bases; nucleotides outside the gene matches: 12. The CDR3 region has the DNA TGCGCCAGCAGTTTTACCGGGACTAGCGGGACAGGGGAGCAGTACTTC. It translates to CASSFTGTSGTGEQYF.

The chain uses TRBV29-1 and TRBJ2-3; 7 bases match TRBD1. CDR1 SQVTM and CDR2 ANQGSEA come from the germline V gene. V lost 6 bases to trimming and J lost 9 bases; unmatched junction nucleotides: 6. The CDR3 length is 11 residues. CDR3 nucleotides: TGCAGCGTCAAACCGGGACAGACGCAGTATTTT. It specifies CSVKPGQTQYF.

This clone has just a few counts. This sequence joins TRBV18 and TRBJ1-1; 9 positions agree with TRBD1. CDR1 KGHSH and CDR2 LQKENI come from the germline V gene. CDR3 length equals 15 residues. The ends lost 2 bases at V and 0 bases at J; junction bases unmatched: 1. CDR3 sequence: CASSPGTGMNTEAFF. CDR3 in DNA: TGTGCCAGCTCACCAGGGACAGGGATGAACACTGAAGCTTTCTTT.

V and J are TRBV7-2 and TRBJ2-5; D remains unclear. CDR1 and CDR2 from the germline V gene are SGHTA and FQGNSA. V shed 4 bases and J shed 5 bases, with 11 bases lying between them. This CDR3 is built from 13 residues. CDR3 residues: CASSSHPLETQYF. The CDR3 region has the DNA TGTGCCAGCAGCTCTCATCCTCTGGAGACCCAGTACTTC.